What follows describes a single T cell receptor (beta chain). This sample is drawn from a study of T cell responses to AZD1222 COVID-19 vaccine. This table comes from immunoSEQ multiplex PCR, and its TCRdb copy is limited to in-frame clones, with some not included. The table includes roughly 120,000 clones, roughly 93% detected once. This TCR came from an adult who received the AZD1222 COVID-19 vaccine. Here the sequenced sample was peripheral blood, taken 28 days after the second AZD1222 dose.

DNA for the CDR3: TGTGCCAGCAGCCCCCAAAGCGGGGGGCCGATTTCCTACGAGCAGTACTTC. This encodes CASSPQSGGPISYEQYF. The gene calls are TRBV3-1 (or the pseudogene TRBV3-2) and TRBJ2-7, with 9 bases matching TRBD2. The trim removed 4 bases at V and 1 base at J, leaving 11 bases unmatched. The CDR3 loop spans 17 amino acids. The germline V gene encodes CDR1 LGHDT and CDR2 YNNKEL (reference sequence).